This T cell receptor (beta chain) originates from a study of blood T cell repertoires in COVID-19. At the level of the study: Both acute and convalescent COVID-19 samples were obtained from the United States, Italy and Spain.

The germline V gene encodes CDR1 GTSNPN and CDR2 SVGIG (reference sequence). The CDR3 runs 17 residues. The V end lost 2 bases, the J end lost 0 bases, and 19 bases lay between the germline ends. All recovered Cohort 3 donors got two negative PCRs, got clearance, or saw symptom resolution. Libraries were prepared by immunoSEQ multiplex PCR; TCRdb keeps only in-frame clonotypes and omits some of them. The data contain 250,000 or so clones, approximately 83% of them singletons. The rearrangement links TRBV30 to TRBJ1-1; no definite D call. The clonotype originates from a man aged 50 to 60 who had recovered from COVID-19. The sample was PBMCs or T cells enriched from blood (not recorded which). CDR3 sequence reads: CAWSSVLRWQLNTEAFF. The CDR3 bases are TGTGCCTGGAGTTCGGTCTTGCGGTGGCAGTTGAACACTGAAGCTTTCTTT. Supplemented by reference TRBV30 and TRBJ1-1, the full variable domain reads SQTIHQWPATLVQPVGSPLSLECTVEGTSNPNLYWYRQAAGRGLQLLFYSVGIGQISSEVPQNLSASRPQDRQFILSSKKLLLSDSGFYLCAWSSVLRWQLNTEAFFGQGTRLTVV.